This is a list of T cell receptor beta chains from one sample in a study of T cell repertoires in ileal Crohn's disease. Only in-frame clones appear in the TCRdb table, and some are missing; sequencing was by immunoSEQ multiplex PCR. The sample carries about 16,000 clones, 70% to 90% recorded once. Material: ileal tissue. These TCRs come from an adult with Crohn's disease. CDR3s include the opening cysteine and the closing phenylalanine or tryptophan. A D gene is named only where the DNA matches it firmly.

15 TRBJ2-3 TRBV19 TRBD2 CASKREERSTDTQYF
15 TRBJ1-5 TRBV2 NA CASSGTGGGNQPQHF
14 TRBJ1-5 TRBV6-1 NA CASSEVSVNQPQHF
13 TRBJ2-3 TRBV7-2 TRBD1 CASSSIQGYTQYF
14 TRBJ2-7 TRBV29-1 TRBD2 CSVGLAGDGYEQYF
15 TRBJ1-5 TRBV7-8 NA CASSLAFDGEQPQHF
14 TRBJ2-7 TRBV6-5 NA CASSPRWSSYEQYF
10 TRBJ1-1 TRBV6-6 NA CASSLTEAFF
15 TRBJ2-7 TRBV5-6 NA CASSLGAQSSYEQYF
15 TRBJ2-7 TRBV7-2 NA CASSFRGTASYEQYF
16 TRBJ2-3 TRBV9 TRBD2 CASSVLAGGFGDTQYF
11 TRBJ1-1 TRBV29-1 NA CSVMRNTEAFF
14 TRBJ2-1 TRBV6-5 NA CASRSLAAGNEQFF
15 TRBJ2-3 TRBV10-3 NA CAISETGTGTDTQYF
16 TRBJ2-2 TRBV7-3 TRBD1 CASSPGGGQGAGELFF
13 TRBJ1-2 TRBV6-4 TRBD1 CASSPTGSYGYTF
15 TRBJ2-7 TRBV5-1 TRBD1 CASSLRSGGSYEQYF
14 TRBJ2-1 TRBV6-5 TRBD1 CASRTDRDYNEQFF
14 TRBJ1-3 TRBV9 TRBD1 CASSVAGQRNTIYF
16 TRBJ2-7 TRBV30 TRBD2 CAWSVKVTSGAYEQYF
15 TRBJ1-5 TRBV18 TRBD1 CASSPLGTGNQPQHF
14 TRBJ1-4 TRBV18 TRBD1 CASSPGTGGEKLFF
11 TRBJ1-2 TRBV6-1 NA CASSEARGYTF
14 TRBJ2-7 TRBV5-1 TRBD1 CASSLSDRVGEQYF
12 TRBJ1-2 TRBV6-1 NA CASSESFYGYTF
12 TRBJ1-4 TRBV12-1 NA CLHPGRNEKLFF
14 TRBJ1-1 TRBV27 NA CASSARVGGDEAFF
16 TRBJ2-2 TRBV11-2 NA CASSLDRAGLPGELFF
15 TRBJ2-7 TRBV6-1 TRBD1 CASSEAETGADEQYF
15 TRBJ1-3 TRBV18 NA CASSQRTESSNTIYF
14 TRBJ1-2 TRBV19 NA CASRSAGGDEGYTF
13 TRBJ1-2 TRBV19 TRBD1 CASNGRGYYGYTF
14 TRBJ1-5 TRBV6-5 NA CASSFRWSNQPQHF
12 TRBJ1-1 TRBV30 NA CAYRRGGAEAFF
14 TRBJ2-5 TRBV2 NA CASSVVGSQETQYF
12 TRBJ1-2 TRBV30 NA CAWSAQAYGYTF
15 TRBJ1-5 TRBV4-1 TRBD1 CASSLRQGTNQPQHF
16 TRBJ2-3 TRBV7-3 TRBD2 CASSSPGGGRTDTQYF
13 TRBJ1-3 TRBV7-6 NA CASSFPGGNTIYF
14 TRBJ2-1 TRBV29-1 TRBD2 CSGKREGSYNEQFF
15 TRBJ2-1 TRBV6-4 NA CASSEAVGSYNEQFF
14 TRBJ1-1 TRBV18 NA CASSPGHSNTEAFF
18 TRBJ2-5 TRBV7-2 TRBD1 CASSFPIATGVPEETQYF
15 TRBJ2-1 TRBV11-2 TRBD2 CASSWGLAGYNEQFF
13 TRBJ2-7 TRBV18 NA CASSPEQNYEQYF
13 TRBJ2-3 TRBV9 NA CASSVVSGDTQYF
11 TRBJ1-5 TRBV20-1 NA CSASRDQPQHF
14 TRBJ2-3 TRBV30 TRBD2 CAWGTSPITDTQYF
15 TRBJ2-7 TRBV11-3 TRBD1 CASPNRGLVSDEQYF
16 TRBJ1-1 TRBV5-5 NA CASSLRGLGMNTEAFF